A selection of T cell receptor beta chains follows, all from one sample in a study of PD-1 blockade in mismatch repair-deficient tumors. Assay used: immunoSEQ multiplex PCR; TCRdb lists only in-frame clones, some missing. The sample has approximately 79,000 clones; more than 80% are singletons. The sample here was peripheral blood, taken 44 weeks after starting pembrolizumab. The receptors derive from an adult with mismatch repair-deficient cancer. Each CDR3 is given with its conserved first and last residue. D genes are given only for firm matches. Only some rows state a clone size, as once, few, many or a class for expanded clones.

cdr3_aa | cdr3_nt | v_call | clone_size | cdr3_length | j_call | d_call
CASSVRGGNEQFF | TGTGCCAGCAGCGTAAGAGGGGGCAATGAGCAGTTCTTC | TRBV9 | NA | 13 | TRBJ2-1 | NA
CASSPLLLAGEGDTQYF | TGTGCCAGCTCACCCTTGTTGCTAGCGGGAGAAGGAGATACGCAGTATTTT | TRBV18 | NA | 17 | TRBJ2-3 | TRBD2
CASSDPSGTDLGYEQYF | TGTGCCAGCAGCGATCCCTCCGGGACAGACTTGGGCTACGAGCAGTACTTC | TRBV5-5 | NA | 17 | TRBJ2-7 | TRBD1
CASSLAGHEQYF | TGTGCCAGCAGCTTGGCAGGGCACGAGCAGTACTTC | TRBV5-8 | once | 12 | TRBJ2-7 | NA
CSVEGGDGRRSYNEQFF | TGCAGCGTTGAAGGGGGTGACGGGAGACGGTCCTACAATGAGCAGTTCTTC | TRBV29-1 | once | 17 | TRBJ2-1 | NA
CASSRSGQGTEQYF | TGTGCCAGCAGCCGATCCGGACAGGGGACCGAGCAGTACTTC | TRBV7-6 | NA | 14 | TRBJ2-7 | TRBD1
CACNPGQGVIGYTF | TGTGCCTGTAACCCGGGACAGGGGGTGATTGGCTACACCTTC | TRBV30 | once | 14 | TRBJ1-2 | TRBD1
CAIKMTGHYGYTF | TGTGCCATCAAGATGACAGGCCACTATGGCTACACCTTC | TRBV10-3 | few | 13 | TRBJ1-2 | NA
CASSQGVFRIDSGNTIYF | TGCGCCAGCAGCCAAGGAGTCTTCCGTATCGACTCTGGAAACACCATATATTTT | TRBV4-1 | once | 18 | TRBJ1-3 | NA
CASSSGGGYEQYF | TGTGCCAGCAGTTCTGGAGGGGGGTACGAGCAGTACTTC | TRBV5-6 | NA | 13 | TRBJ2-7 | NA
CASSDLRTSGKIKDTQYF | TGCGCCAGCAGTGATCTCCGGACTAGCGGGAAAATTAAAGATACGCAGTATTTT | TRBV10-1 | NA | 18 | TRBJ2-3 | TRBD2
CASSLAGLLETQYF | TGTGCCAGCAGCTTGGCCGGACTCTTGGAGACCCAGTACTTC | TRBV5-4 | NA | 14 | TRBJ2-5 | NA
CASSPPRQGRYNEQFF | TGTGCCAGCTCACCACCGCGGCAGGGGAGGTACAATGAGCAGTTCTTC | TRBV18 | NA | 16 | TRBJ2-1 | NA
CASRELGAPTPPTDTQYF | TGTGCCAGCCGAGAGCTAGGGGCGCCGACGCCACCCACAGATACGCAGTATTTT | TRBV2 | NA | 18 | TRBJ2-3 | NA
CASSQSEEGNQPQHF | TGCGCCAGCAGTCAATCGGAGGAGGGCAATCAGCCCCAGCATTTT | TRBV23-1 | NA | 15 | TRBJ1-5 | NA
CATSRAEVGRPEQYF | TGTGCCACCAGCCGAGCTGAGGTGGGACGACCCGAGCAGTACTTC | TRBV15 | NA | 15 | TRBJ2-7 | NA
CASSQGQGAHYGYTF | TGCGCCAGCAGCCAAGGGCAGGGGGCGCATTATGGCTACACCTTC | TRBV4-1 | NA | 15 | TRBJ1-2 | TRBD1
CASSVGQAPYEQYF | TGTGCCAGCAGCGTAGGTCAGGCGCCCTACGAGCAGTACTTC | TRBV9 | NA | 14 | TRBJ2-7 | NA
CASSEGTGVGYTF | TGTGCCAGTAGTGAGGGGACAGGGGTTGGCTACACCTTC | TRBV19 | NA | 13 | TRBJ1-2 | TRBD1
CATSYRGIRANVLTF | TGTGCCACTTCTTACAGGGGTATTAGGGCCAACGTCCTGACTTTC | TRBV6-1 | NA | 15 | TRBJ2-6 | TRBD1
CASSALLGTGELFF | TGTGCCAGCAGCGCCCTATTAGGCACCGGGGAGCTGTTTTTT | TRBV7-3 | once | 14 | TRBJ2-2 | NA
CASSERLALADTQYF | TGTGCCAGCAGCGAACGACTGGCGCTGGCAGATACGCAGTATTTT | TRBV7-8 | NA | 15 | TRBJ2-3 | NA
CASSAGETPEQYF | TGTGCCAGCAGCGCAGGGGAAACCCCCGAGCAGTACTTC | TRBV9 | once | 13 | TRBJ2-7 | NA
CASSIMASNTEAFF | TGTGCCAGTAGTATCATGGCCTCCAACACTGAAGCTTTCTTT | TRBV19 | NA | 14 | TRBJ1-1 | NA
CASSERQGAGTGELFF | TGTGCCAGCAGTGAAAGGCAGGGGGCCGGCACCGGGGAGCTGTTTTTT | TRBV6-1 | NA | 16 | TRBJ2-2 | TRBD1
CASSLGGVNHEQFF | TGTGCCAGCAGCTTAGGGGGGGTGAATCATGAGCAGTTCTTC | TRBV7-9 | NA | 14 | TRBJ2-1 | NA
CASSESRADRGQYF | TGCGCCAGCAGTGAGTCGCGGGCCGACAGGGGGCAGTACTTC | TRBV10-1 | NA | 14 | TRBJ2-4 | TRBD1
CASSDVTGGRYSNQPQHF | TGTGCCAGCAGTGACGTAACAGGGGGACGGTATAGCAATCAGCCCCAGCATTTT | TRBV2 | NA | 18 | TRBJ1-5 | TRBD1
CASSFSGFQETQYF | TGTGCCAGCAGCTTTAGCGGATTCCAAGAGACCCAGTACTTC | TRBV7-2 | NA | 14 | TRBJ2-5 | NA
CASSPGQGYDTEAFF | TGTGCCAGCAGCCCTGGACAGGGCTACGACACTGAAGCTTTCTTT | TRBV7-2 | once | 15 | TRBJ1-1 | TRBD1
CAWTSFNTGELFF | TGTGCCTGGACGAGTTTTAACACCGGGGAGCTGTTTTTT | TRBV30 | NA | 13 | TRBJ2-2 | NA
CSAATGGHYEQYF | TGCAGCGCCGCGACGGGGGGCCACTACGAGCAGTACTTC | TRBV29-1 | once | 13 | TRBJ2-7 | NA
CASSSRTSGNLMFF | TGTGCCAGCAGCTCCCGGACTAGCGGGAATCTAATGTTCTTC | TRBV7-8 | NA | 14 | TRBJ2-1 | TRBD2
CASSHSPYEQYF | TGTGCCAGCAGCCACAGCCCATACGAGCAGTACTTC | TRBV14 | NA | 12 | TRBJ2-7 | NA
CASSTPGQQANYGYTF | TGCGCCAGCAGCACCCCGGGACAGCAAGCTAACTATGGCTACACCTTC | TRBV5-1 | NA | 16 | TRBJ1-2 | TRBD1
CATSRKREGRNEQFF | TGTGCCACCAGCAGGAAGCGGGAGGGCCGCAATGAGCAGTTCTTC | TRBV15 | NA | 15 | TRBJ2-1 | TRBD2
CASSYGTGWDEQYF | TGTGCCAGCAGCTACGGGACAGGGTGGGACGAGCAGTACTTC | TRBV25-1 | NA | 14 | TRBJ2-7 | TRBD1
CASSSGGGVETQYF | TGTGCCAGCAGTTCCGGGGGGGGCGTAGAGACCCAGTACTTC | TRBV28 | once | 14 | TRBJ2-5 | TRBD2
CASSSRDRENYGYTF | TGTGCCAGCAGTAGCCGGGACAGGGAAAACTATGGCTACACCTTC | TRBV6-5 | NA | 15 | TRBJ1-2 | TRBD1
CSAQGASRTEAFF | TGCAGCGCTCAGGGGGCGTCGAGGACTGAAGCTTTCTTT | TRBV29-1 | once | 13 | TRBJ1-1 | TRBD1
CASSLLSGFPYEQYF | TGTGCCAGCAGTTTATTGAGCGGATTTCCCTACGAGCAGTACTTC | TRBV28 | NA | 15 | TRBJ2-7 | NA
CASSPASNPGLGGYNEQFF | TGTGCCAGCTCACCTGCTAGTAACCCTGGCCTGGGGGGCTACAATGAGCAGTTCTTC | TRBV18 | NA | 19 | TRBJ2-1 | NA
CASSLEAGYEQYF | TGTGCCAGCAGCTTAGAAGCGGGATACGAGCAGTACTTC | TRBV7-2 | NA | 13 | TRBJ2-7 | TRBD2
CASSLKGSGELFF | TGTGCCAGCAGCTTAAAGGGATCCGGGGAGCTGTTTTTT | TRBV5-4 | NA | 13 | TRBJ2-2 | NA
CATTDRITSGANVLTF | TGTGCCACCACGGACAGGATCACCTCTGGGGCCAACGTCCTGACTTTC | TRBV19 | NA | 16 | TRBJ2-6 | TRBD1
CAISAEYEQYF | TGTGCCATCAGTGCCGAGTACGAGCAGTACTTC | TRBV10-3 | few | 11 | TRBJ2-7 | NA
CASRLDRAPSYGYTF | TGTGCCAGTAGATTAGACAGGGCCCCCTCCTATGGCTACACCTTC | TRBV19 | NA | 15 | TRBJ1-2 | TRBD1
CASSLGRDEQFF | TGTGCCAGCAGCTTGGGCAGGGATGAGCAGTTCTTC | TRBV5-4 | NA | 12 | TRBJ2-1 | NA
CASSQLATVAGELFF | TGTGCCAGCAGCCAACTCGCGACAGTCGCCGGGGAGCTGTTTTTT | TRBV14 | NA | 15 | TRBJ2-2 | NA
CSAVLTGAGELFF | TGCAGCGCAGTACTCACAGGGGCCGGGGAGCTGTTTTTT | TRBV29-1 | NA | 13 | TRBJ2-2 | TRBD1
CASSSNPNTGELFF | TGTGCCAGCAGCTCAAACCCGAACACCGGGGAGCTGTTTTTT | TRBV11-3 | NA | 14 | TRBJ2-2 | NA
CASSPSRDREDTQYF | TGTGCCAGCTCGCCGTCCCGGGACAGGGAAGATACGCAGTATTTT | TRBV18 | NA | 15 | TRBJ2-3 | TRBD1